The 22 T cell receptor beta chains reported below all come from one sample, sequenced in a study of control samples from healthy donors and cancer patients (dated by TCRdb to 2018 to 2020). Libraries were built with the immunoSEQ multiplex PCR assay. In TCRdb, the immuneACCESS table is reduced to in-frame sequences with V and J assigned. These tables do not hold every clone; where another copy was compared, an unresolved V gene accounts for under half, and the others remain unexplained. This sample is represented by 50,000 to 75,000 clones; around 87% of them were singletons. Clones ranked in the top ten supply almost 6% of the sample. Specimen: PBMCs. These receptors were taken from a man in his 60s with colorectal cancer.

Comments on this clone: The sample carries other DNA sequences with the same CDR3. J is TRBJ2-7 and V is TRBV6-5, with D maybe TRBD2 (5 bases). This CDR3 spans 11 amino acids. Germline V gives CDR1 MNHEY, CDR2 SVGAGI. V was pared by 6 bases and J by 3 bases, with 6 bases between. CDR3 sequence reads: CASRGSYEQYF. CDR3 in DNA: TGTGCCAGCAGGGGGAGCTACGAGCAGTACTTC.

The chain couples TRBV11-2 to TRBJ2-3; D gene ambiguous. The germline CDR1 and CDR2 sequences are SGHAT and FQNNGV. V lost 3 bases, J lost 1 base, and 5 bases lay in between. The CDR3 has 13 residues. The CDR3 region has the DNA TGTGCCAGCAGCTTCGGAGGCACAGATACGCAGTATTTT. It codes for CASSFGGTDTQYF.

The V call is TRBV6-1, the J call TRBJ2-3; D is unclear. From germline, CDR1 is MNHNS and CDR2 SASEGT. The V end was cut by 1 base, the J end by 6 bases, with 5 bases between. The CDR3 runs to 12 residues. CDR3 sequence: CASSEGRDTQYF. The CDR3 DNA reads as TGTGCCAGCAGTGAAGGCCGGGATACGCAGTATTTT.

The V and J genes are TRBV5-1 and TRBJ1-1; perhaps TRBD1 as D (6 bases). There are 14 residues in the CDR3. The germline V gene has CDR1 SGHRS and CDR2 YFSETQ. With 4 bases removed from V and 5 bases from J, the gap between germline ends came to 15 bases. The CDR3 spells CASSEQGGGTEAFF. CDR3 in DNA: TGCGCCAGCAGCGAACAGGGTGGAGGGACTGAAGCTTTCTTT.

This clone was seen only once. V is TRBV27 and J is TRBJ2-7; TRBD1 or TRBD2 may be the D gene (5 bases each). The germline gives CDR1 MNHEY, CDR2 SMNVEV (reference sequence). V was pared by 3 bases and J by 0 bases, with 12 bases between. The CDR3 has 15 residues. In DNA form, the CDR3 reads TGTGCCAGCAGTTTGTTGGCAGGGAGCTCCTACGAGCAGTACTTC. This translates into CASSLLAGSSYEQYF.

The chain carries TRBV9 and TRBJ2-1; 7 bases agree with TRBD2. Trimming removed 3 bases from V and 1 base from J; junction bases left unmatched: 7. Germline CDR1 and CDR2: SGDLS and YYNGEE. The CDR3 totals 16 residues. The CDR3 region has the DNA TGTGCCAGCAGCGCCAGAGCGGGGCGATCCTACAATGAGCAGTTCTTC. It translates to CASSARAGRSYNEQFF.

This clone was observed once. The chain employs TRBV28 and TRBJ1-6; the D is unclear. CDR1 and CDR2 (germline): MDHEN, SYDVKM. There are 13 residues in the CDR3. Trimming removed 4 bases at V and 9 bases at J, with 10 bases between. CDR3 in DNA: TGTGCCAGCAGTTCCGGTACCATTTCACCCCTCCACTTT. Translation: CASSSGTISPLHF.

The chain is built from TRBV30 and TRBJ2-2; 12 bases agree with TRBD1. Germline V CDR1 and CDR2: GTSNPN, SVGIG (reference sequence). This CDR3 contains 15 residues. Losses at the gene ends were 1 base for V and 9 bases for J; bases not matched to a gene: 6. The CDR3 region has the DNA TGTGCCTGGAGTGGGGGGACAGGGGGCTTTCGGGAGCTGTTTTTT. It translates to CAWSGGTGGFRELFF.

This sequence joins TRBV11-2 and TRBJ1-3; weak D call: TRBD1 (5 bases). With 1 base removed from V and 3 bases from J, the gap between germline ends came to 10 bases. Germline V gene lookup returns CDR1 SGHAT and CDR2 FQNNGV. The CDR3 consists of 15 residues. Written as DNA, the CDR3 is TGTGCCAGCAGCTTAGTCGCAGGGTTTGGAAACACCATATATTTT. Residues: CASSLVAGFGNTIYF.

The chain is built from TRBV7-8 and TRBJ1-6; D remains ambiguous. Germline CDR1 and CDR2: SGHVS and FQNEAQ. This CDR3 is built from 16 residues. V was trimmed by 5 bases and J by 3 bases, leaving 14 bases between them. The CDR3 protein is CASSPRAGSYNSPLHF. CDR3 nucleotides: TGTGCCAGCAGCCCACGGGCCGGGAGCTATAATTCACCCCTCCACTTT.

This clone has a single count. The chain employs TRBV7-9 and TRBJ1-1, with D maybe TRBD1 (6 bases). V was pared by 4 bases and J by 0 bases, with 15 bases between. CDR3 length: 16 amino acids. CDR1 is SEHNR, CDR2 FQNEAQ, per germline (reference sequence). This CDR3 is CASSSDRGGMNTEAFF. The CDR3 DNA reads TGTGCCAGCAGCTCAGACCGAGGGGGGATGAACACTGAAGCTTTCTTT.

This chain links TRBV11-3 with TRBJ2-1, with D perhaps matching TRBD2 (6 bases). V lost 4 bases and J 0 bases, leaving 13 bases between the germline ends. The CDR3 sequence is 16 residues long. Germline V gene lookup returns CDR1 SGHNT and CDR2 YENEEA. In nucleotides, the CDR3 is TGTGCCAGCAGCTGGACCGGGGGAAGCTCCTACAATGAGCAGTTCTTC. Translating it yields CASSWTGGSSYNEQFF.

The chain couples TRBV9 to TRBJ2-1; D is undetermined. The CDR3 is 13 residues long. Germline V CDR1 and CDR2: SGDLS, YYNGEE. V lost 0 bases and J lost 8, with 9 bases in between. The CDR3 DNA reads as TGTGCCAGCAGCGTAGAGCTAGAATATGAGCAGTTCTTC. This translates into CASSVELEYEQFF.

V is TRBV4-1 and J is TRBJ2-3; TRBD1 is a possible D gene (6 bases). The CDR3 runs 16 residues. Trimming shortened V by 1 base and J by 7 bases, and 18 bases separated the two germline ends. Germline CDR1 reads MGHRA; CDR2 reads YSYEKL. The CDR3 coding sequence is TGCGCCAGCAGCCAAGCGCATGGGGGCCTGGTGTATACGCAGTATTTT. It encodes CASSQAHGGLVYTQYF.

This chain connects TRBV5-4 to TRBJ2-1; D is unclear. Germline V CDR1 and CDR2: SGHNT, YYREEE (reference sequence). V dropped 0 bases and J dropped 3 bases, with 7 bases sitting between them. This CDR3 is 14 amino acids long. CDR3 region: CASSLEPVYNEQFF. As DNA, the CDR3 is TGTGCCAGCAGCTTGGAGCCAGTCTACAATGAGCAGTTCTTC.

This sequence joins TRBV12-3 or TRBV12-4 and TRBJ1-2; D is undetermined. There are 13 residues in the CDR3. V was cut by 7 bases and J by 4 bases, with 13 bases left in between. CDR3 amino acids: CASTHGRLYGYTF. The CDR3 nucleotides read TGTGCCAGCACCCACGGCAGGCTCTATGGCTACACCTTC.

The rearrangement links TRBV7-2 to TRBJ2-3, with 8 bases identical to TRBD2. The CDR3 consists of 16 residues. Germline CDR1 reads SGHTA; CDR2 reads FQGNSA. V shed 5 bases, J shed 4 bases, and the junction held 11 bases outside the gene matches. The CDR3 is CASSTHGTSAADTQYF. DNA of the CDR3: TGTGCCAGCAGCACCCACGGGACTAGTGCTGCAGATACGCAGTATTTT.

V and J are TRBV18 and TRBJ2-7; TRBD1 agrees at 9 bases. Germline V gene lookup returns CDR1 KGHSH and CDR2 LQKENI. Trimming removed 4 bases from V and 3 bases from J; junction bases left unmatched: 4. The CDR3 sequence is 14 residues long. The chain's CDR3 is CASSLPTGGYEQYF. The DNA of the CDR3 is TGTGCCAGCTCACTCCCGACAGGGGGCTACGAGCAGTACTTC.

This chain links TRBV5-1 with TRBJ1-3; a possible D gene is TRBD1 (6 bases). The CDR3 spans 15 residues. Germline V gene lookup returns CDR1 SGHRS and CDR2 YFSETQ. V gave up 4 bases and J gave up 9 bases, with 20 bases separating them. The CDR3 reads CASSPGDTDEGTIYF. The CDR3 DNA reads TGCGCCAGCAGCCCGGGGGACACGGACGAAGGCACCATATATTTT. The whole variable domain, filled in from reference TRBV5-1 and TRBJ1-3, reads KAGVTQTPRYLIKTRGQQVTLSCSPISGHRSVSWYQQTPGQGLQFLFEYFSETQRNKGNFPGRFSGRQFSNSRSEMNVSTLELGDSALYLCASSPGDTDEGTIYFGEGSWLTVV.

The genes are TRBV7-6 and TRBJ1-2; D gene ambiguous. There are 11 residues in the CDR3. Germline CDR1 reads SGHVS; CDR2 reads FNYEAQ. V was pared by 8 bases and J by 8 bases, with 12 bases between. The CDR3, as DNA: TGTGCCAGCGAACAACCGTGGGGCTACACCTTC. Its protein is CASEQPWGYTF.

The table lists this clone with a few counts. The V call is TRBV7-9, the J call TRBJ2-7; 7 nucleotides agree with TRBD1. The CDR3 has 14 residues. The V segment lost 2 bases and the J segment 6 bases; nucleotides outside the gene matches: 7. Per germline, CDR1 SEHNR and CDR2 FQNEAQ (reference sequence). For the CDR3, the DNA is TGTGCCAGCAGCTTACACACAGGGGTACGCGAGCAGTACTTC. The encoded protein is CASSLHTGVREQYF. The full variable domain, its missing parts supplied by reference TRBV7-9 and TRBJ2-7, is DTGVSQNPRHKITKRGQNVTFRCDPISEHNRLYWYRQTLGQGPEFLTYFQNEAQLEKSRLLSDRFSAERPKGSFSTLEIQRTEQGDSAMYLCASSLHTGVREQYFGPGTRLTVT.

The chain uses TRBV19 and TRBJ2-3; 9 bases align to TRBD2. The V and J ends lost 0 bases and 2 bases, in that order; junction bases with no gene match: 6. Germline V gene sequence: CDR1 LNHDA, CDR2 SQIVND (reference sequence). The CDR3 length is 17 residues. The DNA of the CDR3 is TGTGCCAGTAGTATAGATTCGAGACTAGCGGCCACAGATACGCAGTATTTT. This sequence encodes CASSIDSRLAATDTQYF.